This T cell receptor beta chain comes out of a study of regulatory T cells in long-lasting Graves disease. This clonotype was observed many times. Its antigen is still unknown. Since no conserved phenylalanine or tryptophan closes the CDR3, a read error is the likely cause. The DNA is omitted, as the CDR3 cannot be located on it reliably, and the CDR3 follows TCRdb's listing. The authors built TCR beta libraries using iRepertoire HTBI primers and Arm-PCR of CDR3 regions. In TCRdb, the multiplex PCR reads were re-called with MiXCR into one record per CDR3 protein. This table holds 360,000 or so distinct CDR3 sequences, roughly 24% found once. Germline V gene sequence: CDR1 ENHRY, CDR2 SYGVKD. The CDR3 adds up to 13 amino acids, both ends counted. The time point denotes: persistent/refractory GD, antithyroid drugs over 5 years with positive TRAb. PBMC RNA was the source of the TCR library. Criteria from the American Thyroid Association guidelines were applied to diagnose Graves' disease. EDTA tubes received roughly 9.7 milliliters of drawn peripheral blood.

Whole-study findings and limits: Only peripheral blood was studied, not thyroid tissue. Clonotypes that were public and shared totalled approximately 2,800 in persistent patients versus 900 to 1,000 in new patients.

The sequencing used peripheral blood mononuclear cells (PBMCs), collected when the disease was refractory, from a patient treated with antithyroid drugs. This sequence originates from a woman aged 40 to 50 with Graves disease. V gene TRBV10-3 combines with J gene TRBJ2-7; the table's TRBD2 call for D was not verified on the DNA. CDR3 protein: CAISEPSGRAFIL.